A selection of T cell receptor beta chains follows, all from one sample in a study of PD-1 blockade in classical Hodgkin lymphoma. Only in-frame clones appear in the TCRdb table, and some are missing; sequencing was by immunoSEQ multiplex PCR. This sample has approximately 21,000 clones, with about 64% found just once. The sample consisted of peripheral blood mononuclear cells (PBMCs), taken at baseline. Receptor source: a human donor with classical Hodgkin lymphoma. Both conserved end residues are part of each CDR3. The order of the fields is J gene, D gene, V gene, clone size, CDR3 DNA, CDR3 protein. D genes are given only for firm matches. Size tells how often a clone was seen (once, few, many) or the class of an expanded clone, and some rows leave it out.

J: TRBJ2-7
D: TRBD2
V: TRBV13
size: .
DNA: TGTGCCAGCAGCCCCGGACTAGCGTACTACGAGCAGTACTTC
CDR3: CASSPGLAYYEQYF

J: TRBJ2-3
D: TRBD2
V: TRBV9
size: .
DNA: TGTGCCAGCAGCGTTTCTAGCGGGGGCGTTCCCACAGATACGCAGTATTTT
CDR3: CASSVSSGGVPTDTQYF

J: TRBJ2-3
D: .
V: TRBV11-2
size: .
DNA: TGTGCCAGCAGCTTAGCCCGGGGCACAGATACGCAGTATTTT
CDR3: CASSLARGTDTQYF

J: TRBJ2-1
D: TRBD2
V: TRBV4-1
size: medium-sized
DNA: TGCGCCAGCAGCCAAGACCCTAGCGGGCCTTACAATGAGCAGTTCTTC
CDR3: CASSQDPSGPYNEQFF

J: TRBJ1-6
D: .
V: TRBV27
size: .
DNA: TGTGCCAGCAGTTTATTCCCAGGGAAGGACTCACCCCTCCACTTT
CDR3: CASSLFPGKDSPLHF

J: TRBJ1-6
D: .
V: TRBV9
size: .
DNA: TGTGCCAGCAGCGTAGAGGCCAGGGGTTCCTATAATTCACCCCTCCACTTT
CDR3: CASSVEARGSYNSPLHF

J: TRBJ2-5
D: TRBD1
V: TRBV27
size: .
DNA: TGTGCCAGCAGTTTATGGCCACCGGGACAGGGTTTGGAGACCCAGTACTTC
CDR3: CASSLWPPGQGLETQYF

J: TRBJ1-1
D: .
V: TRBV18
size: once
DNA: TGTGCCAGCTCATCCAGATCAACTGAAGCTTTCTTT
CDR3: CASSSRSTEAFF

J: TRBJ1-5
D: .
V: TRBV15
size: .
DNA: TGTGCCACCAGTACGTGGGGCACGAGAGATCAGCCCCAGCATTTT
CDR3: CATSTWGTRDQPQHF

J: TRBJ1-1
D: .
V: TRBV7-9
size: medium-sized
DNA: TGTGCCAGCAGTCCCACCTTGGGCGCTGAAGCTTTCTTT
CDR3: CASSPTLGAEAFF

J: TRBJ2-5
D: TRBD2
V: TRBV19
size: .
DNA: TGTGCCAGTAGTATTGGTCTAGCGGGCTCTCAAGAGACCCAGTACTTC
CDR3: CASSIGLAGSQETQYF

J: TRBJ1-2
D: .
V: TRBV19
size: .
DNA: TGTGCCAGTAGTATAGTTCCCGGGGGCTATGGCTACACCTTC
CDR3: CASSIVPGGYGYTF

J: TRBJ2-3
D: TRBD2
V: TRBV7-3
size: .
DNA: TGTGCCAGCAGCCTACGGACTAGCGGGAGGGGAGGAGATACGCAGTATTTT
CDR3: CASSLRTSGRGGDTQYF

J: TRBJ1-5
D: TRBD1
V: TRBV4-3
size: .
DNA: TGCGCCAGCAGCTTGGAAGGGGGCGATCAGCCCCAGCATTTT
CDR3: CASSLEGGDQPQHF

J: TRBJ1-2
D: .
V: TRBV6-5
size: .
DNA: TGTGCCAGCAGAGAAGGGGACTATGGCTACACCTTC
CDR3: CASREGDYGYTF

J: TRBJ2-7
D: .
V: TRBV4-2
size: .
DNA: TGTGCCAGCAGCTTAAGAGAAGAGCAGTACTTC
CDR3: CASSLREEQYF

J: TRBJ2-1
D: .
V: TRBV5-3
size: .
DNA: TGTGCCAGAAGCTTGGCGAGATACCCCTACAATGAGCAGTTCTTC
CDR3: CARSLARYPYNEQFF

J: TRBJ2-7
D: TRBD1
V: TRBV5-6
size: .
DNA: TGTGCCAGCAGCCCAGGGACAGGGGGGACCTACGAGCAGTACTTC
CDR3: CASSPGTGGTYEQYF

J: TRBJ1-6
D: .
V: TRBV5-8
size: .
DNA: TGTGCCAGCAGCTCTGGACAGATAAATTCACCCCTCCACTTT
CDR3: CASSSGQINSPLHF

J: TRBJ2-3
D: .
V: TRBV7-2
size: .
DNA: TGTGCCAGCAGCACCTTCTCAGATACGCAGTATTTT
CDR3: CASSTFSDTQYF

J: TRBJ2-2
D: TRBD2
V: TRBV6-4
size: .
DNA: TGTGCCAGCAGTCGAGCCGGGACTACACACACCGGGGAGCTGTTTTTT
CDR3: CASSRAGTTHTGELFF

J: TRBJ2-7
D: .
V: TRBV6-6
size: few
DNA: TGTGCCAGCAGTTACGGTGCGGGGGCGTCCTACGAGCAGTACTTC
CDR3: CASSYGAGASYEQYF

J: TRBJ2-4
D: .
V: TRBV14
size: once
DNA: TGTGCCAGCAGCCAAGATCTAGGGCAAAACATTCAGTACTTC
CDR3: CASSQDLGQNIQYF

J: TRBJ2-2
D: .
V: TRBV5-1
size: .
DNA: TGCGCCAGCAGCTTACCGGACACAATCAACACCGGGGAGCTGTTTTTT
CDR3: CASSLPDTINTGELFF

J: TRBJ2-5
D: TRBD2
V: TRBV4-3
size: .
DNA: TGCGCCAGCAGCCAAGAAAGCCAGCGGGAGTCTATGGAGACCCAGTACTTC
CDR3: CASSQESQRESMETQYF

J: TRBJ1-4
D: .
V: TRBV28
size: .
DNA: TGTGCCAGCAGTTCTATTCCCCTCGACAGACAACTGTTTTTT
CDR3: CASSSIPLDRQLFF

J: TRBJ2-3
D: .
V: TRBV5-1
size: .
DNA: TGCGCCAGCAGCTTGGGCAGAAACACAGATACGCAGTATTTT
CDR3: CASSLGRNTDTQYF

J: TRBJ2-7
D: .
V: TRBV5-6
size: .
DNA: TGTGCCAGCAGCTTGGGCGGGGATTTCTACGAGCAGTACTTC
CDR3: CASSLGGDFYEQYF

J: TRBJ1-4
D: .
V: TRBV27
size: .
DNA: TGTGCCAGCAGTTTATCGATCCCAGACAGTACACTGTTTTTT
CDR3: CASSLSIPDSTLFF

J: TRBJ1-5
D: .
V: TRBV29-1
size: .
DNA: TGCAGCGTCGCGGGGGCGGGGGATCAGCCCCAGCATTTT
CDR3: CSVAGAGDQPQHF

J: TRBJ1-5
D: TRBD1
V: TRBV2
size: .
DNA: TGTGCCAGCAGGGACAGGGGAGTGAATCAGCCCCAGCATTTT
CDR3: CASRDRGVNQPQHF

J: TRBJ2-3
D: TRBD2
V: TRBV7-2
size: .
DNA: TGTGCCAGCAGCCGTAAACCGGGACTAGCTGGAGATACGCAGTATTTT
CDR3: CASSRKPGLAGDTQYF

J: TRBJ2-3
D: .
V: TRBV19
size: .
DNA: TGTGCCAGTAGTCCCAGGGGGGCAGATACGCAGTATTTT
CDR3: CASSPRGADTQYF

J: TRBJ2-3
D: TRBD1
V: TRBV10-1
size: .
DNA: TGCGCCAGCAGGACCTACGCCTCGGACAGGCCTAATAGCACAGATACGCAGTATTTT
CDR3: CASRTYASDRPNSTDTQYF

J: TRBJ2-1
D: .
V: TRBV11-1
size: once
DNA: TGTGCCAGCAGCTACGCGACTAGGGGCGAAATGGAGTTCTTC
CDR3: CASSYATRGEMEFF

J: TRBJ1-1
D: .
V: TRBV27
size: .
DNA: TGTGCCAGCAGTTCGGACAGTAACACTGAAGCTTTCTTT
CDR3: CASSSDSNTEAFF